This T cell receptor beta chain was captured in a study of identical twins. Study outcomes and limitations: In cord blood, abundant beta clonotypes had fewer insertions; memory showed no trend. Findings came from cross-sectional statistics, without long-term follow-up of donors.

CDR1 is SQVTM, CDR2 ANQGSEA, per germline. The CDR3 is 11 amino acids. The ends were cut back, 0 bases at V and 15 bases at J, with 12 bases in the middle. This clonotype was recorded at least ten times. Its specificity is not known. TCRdb recomputed calls from the 5' RACE reads with MiXCR, one row per CDR3 protein. The profile shows 750,000 to 950,000 distinct CDR3 sequences, roughly 12% of them singletons. These data were also reused for a study on yellow fever vaccine responses in identical twins.

The chain joins TRBV29-1 to TRBJ2-1, with D possibly matching TRBD1 (7 bases). The receptor's source is a woman between 18 and 30 years old in good health. Sequencing input: PBMCs. CDR3 protein: CSVEETGRGFF. DNA for the CDR3: TGCAGCGTTGAAGAGACAGGGCGGGGGTTCTTC.